One sample yielded the 27 T cell receptor beta chains listed below, sequenced in a study of spatial heterogeneity in lung cancer. TCRdb reanalysed the 5' RACE reads using MiXCR and keeps one entry per CDR3 protein. Among thousands of distinct CDR3 sequences listed, less than 15% were seen once. Time point: sample taken at primary tumor resection. This specimen was normal lung tissue next to the tumor, taken at surgery. The receptors come from a female donor with early-stage non-small cell lung cancer.

By frequency in the sample, this clonotype is large. The chain employs TRBV4-2 and TRBJ2-5; 8 bases align to TRBD2. V shed 4 bases and J 4 bases; nucleotides not matched to a gene: 11. The CDR3 extends over 16 amino acids. Germline V CDR1 and CDR2: LGHNA, YNFKEQ. This CDR3 reads CASSLTPGLGGETQYF. In nucleotides, the CDR3 is TGTGCCAGCAGCCTCACTCCGGGACTAGGAGGAGAGACCCAGTACTTC.

This clonotype is large. The chain couples TRBV12-3 or TRBV12-4 to TRBJ2-7; the D call may be TRBD1 or TRBD2 (5 bases each). Trimming took 8 bases from V and 7 from J, leaving 12 bases between them. This CDR3 has 11 residues. The CDR3 DNA reads TGTGCCAGCTCCTGGGGCGGGGAGCAGTACTTC. Amino acids: CASSWGGEQYF.

By share, this clonotype counts as medium-sized (0.01 to 0.1%). The genes are TRBV27 and TRBJ1-1; D is ambiguous. CDR1 is MNHEY and CDR2 is SMNVEV in the germline V gene (reference sequence). The CDR3 totals 12 residues. Trimming stripped 6 bases from V and 0 bases from J, with 5 bases between. The DNA for the CDR3 is TGTGCCAGCAGGGGTCTGAACACTGAAGCTTTCTTT. This codes for CASRGLNTEAFF.

This clonotype is classed as medium-sized (0.01 to 0.1%). The genes are TRBV7-2 and TRBJ1-4; 12 bases agree with TRBD1. Trimming took 5 bases from V and 10 from J; bases not matched to a gene: 8. The CDR3 loop spans 15 amino acids. From germline, CDR1 is SGHTA and CDR2 FQGNSA. The CDR3 region has the DNA TGTGCCAGCAGCCCTACCGGGACAGGGGGCGGAAAACTGTTTTTT. Its translation is CASSPTGTGGGKLFF.

This clonotype has a handful of counts. The chain carries TRBV5-5 and TRBJ1-5, with TRBD1 as a possible D gene (5 bases). Per germline, CDR1 SGHKS and CDR2 YYEKEE (reference sequence). CDR3 size: 15 residues. Trimming stripped 1 base from V and 8 bases from J, with 16 bases between. The CDR3 spells CASSLTGTLEEPQHF. The CDR3 nucleotides are TGTGCCAGCAGCTTGACCGGGACTTTAGAGGAGCCCCAGCATTTT.

This clonotype showed up many times. This chain links TRBV12-3 or TRBV12-4 with TRBJ2-4; 11 nucleotides align to TRBD2. This CDR3 is built from 16 residues. Losses at the gene ends were 3 bases for V and 3 bases for J; bases not matched to a gene: 4. This CDR3 reads CASSFLAGGGKNIQYF. The CDR3 DNA sequence: TGTGCCAGCAGTTTCCTAGCGGGGGGTGGCAAAAACATTCAGTACTTC.

This clonotype was seen at least ten times. The rearrangement links TRBV11-2 to TRBJ2-3, with 8 bases aligning to TRBD2. V lost 1 base and J lost 6; bases outside the gene matches: 6. Germline V CDR1 and CDR2: SGHAT, FQNNGV. The CDR3 is 15 residues long. The CDR3 nucleotides are TGTGCCAGCAGCTTAGTTGCGGGGGGAGGTGATACGCAGTATTTT. As protein: CASSLVAGGGDTQYF. Based on the CDR3 plus reference TRBV11-2 and TRBJ2-3, the full variable domain is EAGVAQSPRYKIIEKRQSVAFWCNPISGHATLYWYQQILGQGPKLLIQFQNNGVVDDSQLPKDRFSAERLKGVDSTLKIQPAKLEDSAVYLCASSLVAGGGDTQYFGPGTRLTVL.

CDR3 protein: CASSSGFNEQFF. CDR3 bases: TGTGCCAGCAGCTCTGGGTTCAATGAGCAGTTCTTC. The rearrangement joins TRBV7-8 to TRBJ2-1; no clear D gene. Germline V lookup: CDR1 SGHVS, CDR2 FQNEAQ. The CDR3 contains 12 residues. V shed 4 bases and J shed 6 bases, with 7 bases lying between them.

This clonotype was detected a few times. The CDR3, as DNA: TGCAGCGCCGAGGGGACAGGGGGCGGGAACACTGAAGCTTTCTTT. This gives the protein CSAEGTGGGNTEAFF. The chain joins TRBV29-1 to TRBJ1-1; 12 nucleotides match TRBD1. Germline lookup yields CDR1 SQVTM and CDR2 ANQGSEA. The CDR3 spans 15 residues. The V and J ends lost 7 bases and 1 base, in that order; junction bases with no gene match: 7.

In this sample, this clonotype is medium-sized. The rearrangement joins TRBV28 to TRBJ2-5, with 8 bases that match TRBD1. Germline CDR1 reads MDHEN; CDR2 reads SYDVKM. The J segment lost 4 bases and the V segment lost 10 bases, leaving 5 bases of the junction unmatched. CDR3 size: 12 residues. The CDR3 loop reads CATMTGAETQYF. The DNA of the CDR3 is TGTGCCACCATGACAGGGGCAGAGACCCAGTACTTC.

This clonotype is classed as medium-sized. The chain has TRBV20-1 and TRBJ2-3, with TRBD2 identical over 12 bases. The junction had 3 bases not matched to a gene; V was cut back by 5 bases and J by 6 bases. This CDR3 region has 13 residues. Germline V gene lookup returns CDR1 DFQATT and CDR2 SNEGSKA (reference sequence). CDR3 amino acids: CSAGLAGRDTQYF. CDR3 nucleotides: TGCAGTGCTGGACTAGCGGGGAGGGATACGCAGTATTTT.

By proportion, this clonotype is medium-sized. This CDR3 reads CASSFKGTLGSTEAFF. The CDR3 nucleotides read TGTGCCAGCAGTTTTAAAGGAACATTAGGTAGCACTGAAGCTTTCTTT. This chain links TRBV12-3 or TRBV12-4 with TRBJ1-1, with D uncertain. Trimming took 3 bases from V and 4 from J, leaving 18 bases between them. The CDR3 extends over 16 amino acids.

The chain uses TRBV18 and TRBJ1-1; D remains unclear. The CDR3 contains 14 residues. The germline V gene has CDR1 KGHSH and CDR2 LQKENI. V lost 3 bases, J lost 2 bases, and 10 bases lay in between. CDR3 amino acids: CASSPAARNTEAFF. CDR3 nucleotides: TGTGCCAGCTCACCGGCGGCGCGTAACACTGAAGCTTTCTTT.

This clonotype rates as medium-sized (0.01 to 0.1%). CDR3 residues: CASSQRAQTLHGYTF. Written as DNA, the CDR3 is TGTGCCAGCAGCCAGAGGGCCCAGACCCTTCATGGCTACACCTTC. This chain connects TRBV3-1 to TRBJ1-2; no firm D call. This CDR3 has 15 amino acids. Germline V gene lookup returns CDR1 LGHDT and CDR2 YNNKEL (reference sequence). Trimming cost V 3 bases and J 6 bases, with 17 bases left between them.

The gene calls are TRBV12-3 or TRBV12-4 and TRBJ2-7; TRBD1 matches at 9 bases. The CDR3 contains 15 residues. V shed 6 bases and J 5 bases; nucleotides not matched to a gene: 11. As DNA, the CDR3 is TGTGCCAGCAGACTCCCGGGACAGGGAGGCAACGAGCAGTACTTC. Encoded protein: CASRLPGQGGNEQYF.

This clonotype counts as medium-sized. The chain uses TRBV5-1 and TRBJ2-3; D might be TRBD1 or TRBD2, each matching 5 bases. Germline V gene sequence: CDR1 SGHRS, CDR2 YFSETQ. The CDR3 is 15 amino acids. V was trimmed by 0 bases and J by 5 bases, leaving 13 bases between them. CDR3 amino acids: CASSLDQLGGDTQYF. CDR3 DNA sequence: TGCGCCAGCAGCTTGGACCAGCTTGGGGGAGATACGCAGTATTTT. The whole variable domain, filled in from reference TRBV5-1 and TRBJ2-3, reads KAGVTQTPRYLIKTRGQQVTLSCSPISGHRSVSWYQQTPGQGLQFLFEYFSETQRNKGNFPGRFSGRQFSNSRSEMNVSTLELGDSALYLCASSLDQLGGDTQYFGPGTRLTVL.

In its sample, this clonotype ranks as medium-sized. The chain has TRBV5-4 and TRBJ2-7, with D perhaps given as TRBD1 or TRBD2 (5 bases each). Germline V gene sequence: CDR1 SGHNT, CDR2 YYREEE (reference sequence). The CDR3 covers 15 residues. Trimming removed 5 bases from V and 0 bases from J, with 15 bases in between. CDR3 sequence: CASRAGREGSYEQYF. Written as DNA, the CDR3 is TGTGCCAGCAGGGCAGGGAGAGAAGGCTCCTACGAGCAGTACTTC.

This clonotype ranks as medium-sized. The chain joins TRBV28 to TRBJ2-4, with 7 positions matching TRBD2. The J segment lost 8 bases and the V segment lost 6 bases, leaving 7 bases of the junction unmatched. The CDR3 covers 13 residues. Germline assignment: CDR1 MDHEN and CDR2 SYDVKM. The CDR3 reads CASSPGGTDIQYF. The CDR3 DNA follows: TGTGCCAGCAGCCCCGGGGGGACTGACATTCAGTACTTC.

This clonotype was detected ten times or more. V usage is TRBV7-3 and J usage is TRBJ2-1; 9 bases agree with TRBD1. CDR1 is SGHTA, CDR2 FQGTGA, per germline. The length of the CDR3 is 12 residues. V shed 5 bases and J 8 bases; nucleotides not matched to a gene: 1. CDR3 in DNA: TGTGCCAGCAGCCGACAGGGGGATGAGCAGTTCTTC. Residues: CASSRQGDEQFF.

This clonotype is labeled as medium-sized. The V call is TRBV7-8, the J call TRBJ2-7; D remains unclear. The length of the CDR3 is 11 residues. The V gene lost 4 bases and the J gene lost 7 bases, with 8 bases spanning the gap. Germline CDR1 and CDR2: SGHVS and FQNEAQ. The CDR3 spells CASSSFSEQYF. The CDR3 DNA is TGTGCCAGCAGCTCCTTTTCGGAGCAGTACTTC.

Relative to its sample, this clonotype is medium-sized. This chain joins TRBV20-1 and TRBJ2-3, with TRBD1 matching over 11 bases. CDR3 size: 14 residues. CDR1 and CDR2 from the germline V gene are DFQATT and SNEGSKA (reference sequence). With V trimmed by 4 bases and J by 7 bases, 7 bases remained unmatched. The CDR3 region has the DNA TGCAGTGCTATCTCGGACAGGGGGCTGCATACGCAGTATTTT. Amino acids: CSAISDRGLHTQYF.

By its share, this clonotype is medium-sized. This chain links TRBV5-1 with TRBJ2-1; 11 bases map to TRBD1. CDR1 and CDR2 (germline): SGHRS, YFSETQ. The V segment lost 8 bases and the J segment 9 bases; nucleotides outside the gene matches: 4. CDR3 size: 12 residues. This chain's CDR3 is CASGQGAIEQFF. The DNA of the CDR3 is TGCGCCAGTGGACAGGGGGCTATTGAGCAGTTCTTC.

The chain couples TRBV7-2 to TRBJ2-1, with a possible D match to TRBD1 (6 bases). The CDR3 has 13 residues. Germline CDR1 reads SGHTA; CDR2 reads FQGNSA. Trimming took off 3 bases at V and 5 bases at J, with 8 bases between the two ends. CDR3 sequence reads: CASSFNRDNEQFF. CDR3 nucleotide sequence: TGTGCCAGCAGCTTCAACAGGGACAATGAGCAGTTCTTC.

The chain links TRBV29-1 to TRBJ2-3; the match to TRBD2 covers 9 bases. Germline assignment: CDR1 SQVTM and CDR2 ANQGSEA. The CDR3 extends over 14 amino acids. V gave up 5 bases and J gave up 3 bases; unmatched junction bases: 6. DNA for the CDR3: TGCAGCGTTAAGCGGCGGGAGGGAACAGATACGCAGTATTTT. It is translated as CSVKRREGTDTQYF.

CDR3 in amino acids: CASSGTTKNIQYF. The CDR3, as DNA: TGTGCCTCCTCCGGGACGACTAAAAACATTCAGTACTTC. The J gene is TRBJ2-4, the V gene TRBV30; D possibly uses TRBD1 or TRBD2 (5 bases each). The germline V and J ends were trimmed by 7 bases and 4 bases, with 14 bases remaining between them. Germline CDR1 is GTSNPN and CDR2 is SVGIG (reference sequence). This CDR3 region has 13 residues.

This clonotype is medium-sized. V gene TRBV10-3 combines with J gene TRBJ1-1; D remains ambiguous. Between the trimmed V and J ends, which lost 4 bases and 3 bases, there was a span of 9 bases. Germline V CDR1 and CDR2: ENHRY, SYGVKD. This CDR3 region has 13 residues. In DNA form, the CDR3 reads TGTGCCATCAGTGCAGTGATATACACTGAAGCTTTCTTT. It codes for CAISAVIYTEAFF.

In its sample, this clonotype was seen a few times. The rearrangement uses TRBV11-1 and TRBJ2-1, with unresolved D. In germline, CDR1 is SGHAT, CDR2 FQDESV (reference sequence). Trimming stripped 1 base from V and 2 bases from J, with 12 bases between. The CDR3 contains 16 residues. The CDR3: CASSLESGGAYNEQFF. The CDR3, as DNA: TGTGCCAGCAGCTTAGAATCTGGCGGAGCCTACAATGAGCAGTTCTTC.